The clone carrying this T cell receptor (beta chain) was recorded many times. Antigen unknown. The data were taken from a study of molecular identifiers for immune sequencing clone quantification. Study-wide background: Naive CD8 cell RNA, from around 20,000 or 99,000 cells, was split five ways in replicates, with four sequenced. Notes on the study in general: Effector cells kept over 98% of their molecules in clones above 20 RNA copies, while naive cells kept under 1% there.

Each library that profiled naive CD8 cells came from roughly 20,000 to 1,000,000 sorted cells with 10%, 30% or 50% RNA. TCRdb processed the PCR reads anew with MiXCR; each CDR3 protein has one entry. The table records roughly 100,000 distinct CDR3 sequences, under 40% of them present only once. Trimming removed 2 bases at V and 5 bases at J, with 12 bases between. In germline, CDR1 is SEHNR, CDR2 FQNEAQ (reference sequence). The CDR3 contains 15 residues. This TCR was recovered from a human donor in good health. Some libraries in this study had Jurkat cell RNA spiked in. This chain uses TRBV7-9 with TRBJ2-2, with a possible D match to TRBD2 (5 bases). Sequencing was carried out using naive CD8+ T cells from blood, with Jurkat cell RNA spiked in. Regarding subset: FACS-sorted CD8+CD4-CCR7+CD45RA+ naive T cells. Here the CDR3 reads CASSLLVGVTGELFF. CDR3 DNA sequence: TGTGCCAGCAGCTTACTAGTGGGAGTTACCGGGGAGCTGTTTTTT. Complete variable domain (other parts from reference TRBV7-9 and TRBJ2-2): DTGVSQNPRHKITKRGQNVTFRCDPISEHNRLYWYRQTLGQGPEFLTYFQNEAQLEKSRLLSDRFSAERPKGSFSTLEIQRTEQGDSAMYLCASSLLVGVTGELFFGEGSRLTVL.